This TCR beta chain was identified in a study of memory CD4+ T cells and cytomegalovirus serostatus. The study's findings and limits: Each of roughly 65 CMV-associated TCRbeta sequences occurred in one to five individuals. Repertoires predicted CMV serostatus with median bootstrapped AUC of about 0.96.

A remark on this clone: Its antigen is unknown.

CDR1 and CDR2 (germline): SGDLS, YYNGEE. CDR3 length equals 16 residues. V gave up 7 bases and J gave up 6 bases, with 26 bases separating them. Single viable CD3+CD4+CD8-CD45RO+ cells were sorted as the memory CD4+ T cells. CMV serostatus came from serum IgG against pp150, pp28, p38, p52. Here immunoSEQ multiplex PCR was the method, and the copy in TCRdb shows in-frame clones only, minus some. The data show around 99,000 clones, with 75% to 90% seen just once and roughly 4% held by the top ten. The rearrangement joins TRBV9 to TRBJ2-7; TRBD2 might be the D (7 bases). The sequencing sample was made of memory CD4+ T cells from blood. The receptor was derived from an adult in good health and CMV-seropositive. Here the CDR3 reads CASGRGGEGGSPEQYF. CDR3 DNA sequence: TGTGCCAGCGGCAGAGGGGGGGAGGGAGGTAGTCCCGAGCAGTACTTC. Drawing the rest from reference TRBV9 and TRBJ2-7, the complete variable domain is DSGVTQTPKHLITATGQRVTLRCSPRSGDLSVYWYQQSLDQGLQFLIQYYNGEERAKGNILERFSAQQFPDLHSELNLSSLELGDSALYFCASGRGGEGGSPEQYFGPGTRLTVT.